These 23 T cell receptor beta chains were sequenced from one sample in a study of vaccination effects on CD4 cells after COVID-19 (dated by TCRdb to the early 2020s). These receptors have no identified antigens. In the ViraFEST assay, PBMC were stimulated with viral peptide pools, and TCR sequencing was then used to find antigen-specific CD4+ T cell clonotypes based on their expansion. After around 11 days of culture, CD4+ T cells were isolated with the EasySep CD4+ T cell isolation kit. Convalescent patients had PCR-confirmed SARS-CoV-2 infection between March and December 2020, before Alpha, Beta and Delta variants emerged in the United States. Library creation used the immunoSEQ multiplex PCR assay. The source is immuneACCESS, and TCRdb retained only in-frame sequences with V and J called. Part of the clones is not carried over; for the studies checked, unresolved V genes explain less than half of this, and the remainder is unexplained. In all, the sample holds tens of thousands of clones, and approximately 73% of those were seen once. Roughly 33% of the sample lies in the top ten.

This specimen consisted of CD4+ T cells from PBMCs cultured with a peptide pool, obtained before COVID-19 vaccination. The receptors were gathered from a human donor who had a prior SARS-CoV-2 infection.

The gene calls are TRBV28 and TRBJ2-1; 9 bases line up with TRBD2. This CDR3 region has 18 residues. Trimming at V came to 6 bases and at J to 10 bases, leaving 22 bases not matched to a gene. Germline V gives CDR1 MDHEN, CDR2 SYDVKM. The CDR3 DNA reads TGTGCCAGCAGCATAGCTCGGGGCGGGGGGGCGCTGGGCGGGGAGCAGTTCTTC. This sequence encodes CASSIARGGGALGGEQFF.

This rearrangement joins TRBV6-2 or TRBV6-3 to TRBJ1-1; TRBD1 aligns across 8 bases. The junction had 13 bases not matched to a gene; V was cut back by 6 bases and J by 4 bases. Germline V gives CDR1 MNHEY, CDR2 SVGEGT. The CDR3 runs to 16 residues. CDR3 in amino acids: CASSDPGGRWFTEAFF. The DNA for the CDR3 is TGTGCCAGCAGCGACCCAGGGGGCCGGTGGTTCACTGAAGCTTTCTTT.

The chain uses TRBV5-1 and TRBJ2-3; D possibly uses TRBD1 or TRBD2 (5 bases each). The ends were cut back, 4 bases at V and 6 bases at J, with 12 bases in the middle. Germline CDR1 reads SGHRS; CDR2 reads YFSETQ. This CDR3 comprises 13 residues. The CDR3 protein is CASSRDLVDTQYF. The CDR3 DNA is TGCGCCAGCAGCCGGGACCTGGTGGATACGCAGTATTTT.

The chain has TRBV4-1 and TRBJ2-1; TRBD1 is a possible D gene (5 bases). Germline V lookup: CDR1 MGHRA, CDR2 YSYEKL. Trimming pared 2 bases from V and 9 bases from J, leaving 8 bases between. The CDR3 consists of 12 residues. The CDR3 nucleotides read TGCGCCAGCAGCCAACTTACAGGTGAGCAGTTCTTC. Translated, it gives CASSQLTGEQFF.

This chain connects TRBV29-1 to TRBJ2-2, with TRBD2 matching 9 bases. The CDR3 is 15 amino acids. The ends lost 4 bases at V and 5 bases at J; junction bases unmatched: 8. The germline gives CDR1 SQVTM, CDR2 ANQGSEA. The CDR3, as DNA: TGCAGCGTTGTCCGCGGGGGGGTAGGGACCGGGGAGCTGTTTTTT. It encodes CSVVRGGVGTGELFF.

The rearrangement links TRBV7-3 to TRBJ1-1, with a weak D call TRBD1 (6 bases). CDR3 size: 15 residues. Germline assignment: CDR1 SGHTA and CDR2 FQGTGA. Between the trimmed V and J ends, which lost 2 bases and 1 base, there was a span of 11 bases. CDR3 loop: CASSLQPGQNTEAFF. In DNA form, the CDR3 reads TGTGCCAGCAGCTTACAACCGGGACAGAACACTGAAGCTTTCTTT.

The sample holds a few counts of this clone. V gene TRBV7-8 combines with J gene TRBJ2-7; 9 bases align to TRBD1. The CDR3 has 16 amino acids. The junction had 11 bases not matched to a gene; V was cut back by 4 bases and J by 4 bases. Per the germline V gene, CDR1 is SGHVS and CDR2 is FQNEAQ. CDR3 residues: CASSSRRDRVFYEQYF. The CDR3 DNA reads TGTGCCAGCAGCTCTCGCCGGGACAGGGTTTTTTACGAGCAGTACTTC.

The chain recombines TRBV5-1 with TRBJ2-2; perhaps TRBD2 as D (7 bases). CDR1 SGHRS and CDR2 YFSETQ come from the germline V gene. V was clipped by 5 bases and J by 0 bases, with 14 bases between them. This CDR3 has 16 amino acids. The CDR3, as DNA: TGCGCCAGCAGACCCCCGGGGGGCGCGAACACCGGGGAGCTGTTTTTT. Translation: CASRPPGGANTGELFF.

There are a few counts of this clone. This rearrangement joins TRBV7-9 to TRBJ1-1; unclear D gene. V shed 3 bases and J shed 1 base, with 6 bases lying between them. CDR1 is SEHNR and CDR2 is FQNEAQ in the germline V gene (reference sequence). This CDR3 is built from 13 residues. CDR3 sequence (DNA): TGTGCCAGCAGCTTCGACGGGAACACTGAAGCTTTCTTT. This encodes CASSFDGNTEAFF. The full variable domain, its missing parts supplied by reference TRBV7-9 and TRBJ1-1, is DTGVSQNPRHKITKRGQNVTFRCDPISEHNRLYWYRQTLGQGPEFLTYFQNEAQLEKSRLLSDRFSAERPKGSFSTLEIQRTEQGDSAMYLCASSFDGNTEAFFGQGTRLTVV.

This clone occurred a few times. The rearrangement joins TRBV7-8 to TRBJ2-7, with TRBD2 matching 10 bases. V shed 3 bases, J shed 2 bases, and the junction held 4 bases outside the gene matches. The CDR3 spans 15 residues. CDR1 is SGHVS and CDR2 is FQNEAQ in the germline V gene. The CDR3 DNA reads TGTGCCAGCAGCTTTAGCGGGGGGCGAACCTACGAGCAGTACTTC. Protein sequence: CASSFSGGRTYEQYF.

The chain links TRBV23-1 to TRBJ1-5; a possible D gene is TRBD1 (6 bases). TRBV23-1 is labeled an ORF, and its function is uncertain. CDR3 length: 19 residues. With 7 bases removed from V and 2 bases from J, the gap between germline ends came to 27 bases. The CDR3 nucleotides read TGCGCCAGCAATACACCGAGCCCCACGGGGGGCAGAGGCAATCAGCCCCAGCATTTT. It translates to CASNTPSPTGGRGNQPQHF.

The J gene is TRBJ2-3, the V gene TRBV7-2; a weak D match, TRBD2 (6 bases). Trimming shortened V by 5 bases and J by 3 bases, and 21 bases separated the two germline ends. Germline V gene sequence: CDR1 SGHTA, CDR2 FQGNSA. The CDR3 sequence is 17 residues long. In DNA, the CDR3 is TGTGCCAGCAGCGTCTCCAATTCCGGGGGTGGGACAGATACGCAGTATTTT. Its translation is CASSVSNSGGGTDTQYF.

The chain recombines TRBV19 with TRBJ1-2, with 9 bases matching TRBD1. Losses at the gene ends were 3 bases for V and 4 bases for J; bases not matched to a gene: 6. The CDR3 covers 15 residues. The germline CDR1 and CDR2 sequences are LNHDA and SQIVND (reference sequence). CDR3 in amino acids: CASSISGQGAYGYTF. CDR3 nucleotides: TGTGCCAGTAGTATTTCGGGACAGGGAGCCTATGGCTACACCTTC.

The CDR3 here is CASSLEPDSNQPQHF. The CDR3 bases are TGCGCCAGCAGCTTGGAACCGGACAGCAATCAGCCCCAGCATTTT. This sequence joins TRBV5-1 and TRBJ1-5; no firm D call. The CDR3 contains 15 residues. CDR1 and CDR2 from the germline V gene are SGHRS and YFSETQ. The V end was cut by 0 bases, the J end by 1 base, with 8 bases between.

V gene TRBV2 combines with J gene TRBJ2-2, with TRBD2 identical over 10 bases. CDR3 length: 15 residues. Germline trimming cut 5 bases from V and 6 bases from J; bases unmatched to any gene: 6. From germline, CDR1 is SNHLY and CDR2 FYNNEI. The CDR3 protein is CASSSSGSRPGELFF. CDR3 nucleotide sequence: TGTGCCAGCAGTTCTAGCGGGAGCCGTCCCGGGGAGCTGTTTTTT.

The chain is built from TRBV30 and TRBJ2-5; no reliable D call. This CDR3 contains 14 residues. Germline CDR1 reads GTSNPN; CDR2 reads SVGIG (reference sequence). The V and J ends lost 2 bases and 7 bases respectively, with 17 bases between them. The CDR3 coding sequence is TGTGCCTGGAGTTCGTCCCTGTTTATTTGGACCCAGTACTTC. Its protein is CAWSSSLFIWTQYF.

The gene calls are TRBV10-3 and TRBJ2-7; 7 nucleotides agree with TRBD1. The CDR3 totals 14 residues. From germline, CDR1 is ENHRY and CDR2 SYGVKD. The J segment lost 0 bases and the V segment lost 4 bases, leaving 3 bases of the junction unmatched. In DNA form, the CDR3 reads TGTGCCATCAGTGGTCGGGACAGCTCCTACGAGCAGTACTTC. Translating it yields CAISGRDSSYEQYF.

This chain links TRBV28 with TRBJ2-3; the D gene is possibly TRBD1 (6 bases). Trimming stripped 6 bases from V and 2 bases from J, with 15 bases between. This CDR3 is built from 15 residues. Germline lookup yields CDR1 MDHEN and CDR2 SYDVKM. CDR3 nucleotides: TGTGCCAGCAGCACGACAGGACCAGACACAGATACGCAGTATTTT. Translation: CASSTTGPDTDTQYF.

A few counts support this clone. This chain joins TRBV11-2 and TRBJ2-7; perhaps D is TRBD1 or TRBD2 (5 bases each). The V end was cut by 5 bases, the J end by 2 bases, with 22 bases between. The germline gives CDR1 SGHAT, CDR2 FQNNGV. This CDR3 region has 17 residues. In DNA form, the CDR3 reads TGTGCCAGCAGCACATACACGGGGCGTAGCGCAGCCTACGAGCAGTACTTC. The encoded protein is CASSTYTGRSAAYEQYF.

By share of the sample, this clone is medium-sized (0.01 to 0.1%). CDR3 region: CASSRTSGRAETQYF. In DNA form, the CDR3 reads TGCGCCAGCAGTCGGACTAGCGGGAGGGCCGAGACCCAGTACTTC. The chain is built from TRBV10-1 and TRBJ2-5; 15 bases fit TRBD2. V dropped 5 bases and J dropped 5; count of bases not matched to a gene: 3. CDR1 is WNHNN and CDR2 is SYGVQD in the germline V gene (reference sequence). The CDR3 length is 15 residues.

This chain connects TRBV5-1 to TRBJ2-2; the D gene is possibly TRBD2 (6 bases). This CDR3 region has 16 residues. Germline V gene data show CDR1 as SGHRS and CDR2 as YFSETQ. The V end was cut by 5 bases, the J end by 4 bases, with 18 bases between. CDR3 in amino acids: CASSSGSTGSTGELFF. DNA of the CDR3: TGCGCCAGCAGTTCGGGGAGCACCGGGAGCACCGGGGAGCTGTTTTTT. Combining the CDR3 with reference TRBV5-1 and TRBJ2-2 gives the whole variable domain KAGVTQTPRYLIKTRGQQVTLSCSPISGHRSVSWYQQTPGQGLQFLFEYFSETQRNKGNFPGRFSGRQFSNSRSEMNVSTLELGDSALYLCASSSGSTGSTGELFFGEGSRLTVL.

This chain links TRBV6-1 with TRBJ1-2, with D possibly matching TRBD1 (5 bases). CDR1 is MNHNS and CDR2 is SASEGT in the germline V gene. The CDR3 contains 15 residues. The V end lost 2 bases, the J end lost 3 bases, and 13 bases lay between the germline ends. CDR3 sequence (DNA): TGTGCCAGCAGTGAAAGTGGGGGATTCCACTATGGCTACACCTTC. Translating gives CASSESGGFHYGYTF.

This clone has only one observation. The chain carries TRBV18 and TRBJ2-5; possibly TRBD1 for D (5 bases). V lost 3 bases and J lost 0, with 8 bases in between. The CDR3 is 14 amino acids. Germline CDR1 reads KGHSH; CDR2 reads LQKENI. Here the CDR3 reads CASSPDSNQETQYF. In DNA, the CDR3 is TGTGCCAGCTCACCTGACAGTAACCAAGAGACCCAGTACTTC.